A single sample gave rise to the 23 T cell receptor beta chains below, sequenced in a study of blood T cell repertoires in COVID-19. Repertoires were generated with immunoSEQ multiplex PCR, while TCRdb's copy carries only in-frame clones and drops some. The sample consists of roughly 160,000 clones, almost 85% of them appearing once. The sequencing input was peripheral blood. These receptors were collected from an elderly woman with COVID-19, enrolled during active disease.

The CDR3 sequence: CASSYSHGSNQPQHF. CDR3 DNA sequence: TGTGCCAGCAGTTACTCCCATGGCAGCAATCAGCCCCAGCATTTT. The chain has TRBV6-5 and TRBJ1-5, with unresolved D. Trimming shortened V by 0 bases and J by 1 base, and 7 bases separated the two germline ends. This CDR3 has 15 residues. The germline V gene encodes CDR1 MNHEY and CDR2 SVGAGI.

The chain employs TRBV19 and TRBJ2-2; the D gene is possibly TRBD2 (6 bases). The V gene's germline CDR1 is LNHDA and CDR2 SQIVND (reference sequence). Trimming pared 5 bases from V and 8 bases from J, leaving 9 bases between. The CDR3 contains 12 residues. CDR3 amino acids: CASSGRGGELFF. The CDR3 DNA reads TGTGCCAGTAGTGGGCGGGGAGGGGAGCTGTTTTTT.

The J gene is TRBJ2-5, the V gene TRBV16, with 7 bases that match TRBD1. The junction had 1 base not matched to a gene; V was cut back by 8 bases and J by 1 base. This CDR3 contains 12 residues. Germline values: CDR1 KGHSY, CDR2 FQNENV. CDR3 region: CASGQVQETQYF. DNA for the CDR3: TGTGCCAGCGGACAGGTCCAAGAGACCCAGTACTTC.

The chain has TRBV19 and TRBJ1-1; D gene unclear. Germline CDR1 reads LNHDA; CDR2 reads SQIVND (reference sequence). The CDR3 covers 12 residues. With 6 bases removed from V and 4 bases from J, the gap between germline ends came to 9 bases. CDR3 sequence (DNA): TGTGCCAGTAGACTCTCCCCCACTGAAGCTTTCTTT. Its protein is CASRLSPTEAFF.

The chain uses TRBV6-2 or TRBV6-3 and TRBJ2-1; 12 nucleotides match TRBD2. Trimming took 6 bases from V and 3 from J; bases not matched to a gene: 12. CDR1 and CDR2 (germline): MNHEY, SVGEGT. The CDR3 is 18 residues long. In DNA, the CDR3 is TGTGCCAGCAGACCTTCTAGCGGGGGGGAACTGGACTACAATGAGCAGTTCTTC. Its translation: CASRPSSGGELDYNEQFF.

V usage is TRBV27 and J usage is TRBJ2-7; 7 bases fit TRBD2. The CDR3 runs 15 residues. V was pared by 1 base and J by 2 bases, with 5 bases of the junction left unmatched. The germline V gene has CDR1 MNHEY and CDR2 SMNVEV (reference sequence). The CDR3 loop is CASSLYGGGPYEQYF. In DNA form, the CDR3 reads TGTGCCAGCAGTTTATACGGGGGAGGGCCCTACGAGCAGTACTTC.

This clone was counted only a few times. The chain joins TRBV7-9 to TRBJ1-1; weak D call: TRBD1 (5 bases). V shed 1 base and J shed 3 bases, with 9 bases lying between them. Germline CDR1 is SEHNR and CDR2 is FQNEAQ (reference sequence). The CDR3 has 14 residues. CDR3 loop: CASSLDWGDTEAFF. The CDR3 nucleotides read TGTGCCAGCAGCTTAGACTGGGGCGACACTGAAGCTTTCTTT.

The chain recombines TRBV5-4 with TRBJ1-1; 8 nucleotides agree with TRBD1. Trimming removed 4 bases from V and 2 bases from J; junction bases left unmatched: 10. Germline loops: CDR1 SGHNT, CDR2 YYREEE (reference sequence). The CDR3 has 16 residues. CDR3 protein: CASSGGWTGINTEAFF. The CDR3, as DNA: TGTGCCAGCAGCGGAGGCTGGACAGGGATTAACACTGAAGCTTTCTTT.

This clone was detected a few times. The rearrangement links TRBV6-2 or TRBV6-3 to TRBJ2-5; tentative D call: TRBD2 (5 bases). Germline V gene sequence: CDR1 MNHEY, CDR2 SVGEGT. The CDR3 contains 16 residues. Trimming shortened V by 6 bases and J by 3 bases, and 20 bases separated the two germline ends. The CDR3 DNA reads as TGTGCCAGCAGCTCAGATGGGGAGCCTATCAAAGAGACCCAGTACTTC. It is translated as CASSSDGEPIKETQYF.

The V call is TRBV7-6, the J call TRBJ2-3, with TRBD2 identical over 13 bases. The CDR3 loop spans 18 amino acids. Germline CDR1 reads SGHVS; CDR2 reads FNYEAQ. After removal of 0 bases from V and 0 bases from J, the junction contained 3 bases not matched to a gene. CDR3 in DNA: TGTGCCAGCAGCTTAGCGACTAGCGGGGGGTCTAGCACAGATACGCAGTATTTT. Its translation is CASSLATSGGSSTDTQYF.

This chain connects TRBV7-2 to TRBJ2-3; tentatively, D is TRBD1 (6 bases). The ends were cut back, 1 base at V and 1 base at J, with 12 bases in the middle. The CDR3 is 16 residues long. Per the germline V gene, CDR1 is SGHTA and CDR2 is FQGNSA. This CDR3 reads CASSLGAQGRTDTQYF. The CDR3 DNA is TGTGCCAGCAGCTTAGGGGCTCAGGGGCGCACAGATACGCAGTATTTT.

The V gene is TRBV6-5, the J gene TRBJ2-1, with 8 bases aligning to TRBD2. The CDR3 is made up of 13 amino acids. The germline CDR1 and CDR2 sequences are MNHEY and SVGAGI. V lost 8 bases and J lost 9; bases outside the gene matches: 9. CDR3 nucleotide sequence: TGTGCCAGCTCGGGGGGGGACACCCTTGAGCAGTTCTTC. Amino acids: CASSGGDTLEQFF.

The J gene is TRBJ2-1, the V gene TRBV7-9, with D possibly being TRBD2 (5 bases). The CDR3 is made up of 17 amino acids. CDR1 and CDR2 (germline): SEHNR, FQNEAQ (reference sequence). V dropped 2 bases and J dropped 1 base, with 15 bases sitting between them. As DNA, the CDR3 is TGTGCCAGCAGCTTACCATACCCGAGCGGTTCCTACAATGAGCAGTTCTTC. Protein product: CASSLPYPSGSYNEQFF.

The gene calls are TRBV5-5 and TRBJ2-7; D might be TRBD2 (5 bases). The CDR3 extends over 16 amino acids. Between the trimmed V and J ends, which lost 0 bases and 6 bases, there was a span of 19 bases. From germline, CDR1 is SGHKS and CDR2 YYEKEE (reference sequence). The CDR3 nucleotides are TGTGCCAGCAGCTTGGCGCCTTCGGCTAGCTTCCTCGAGCAGTACTTC. It yields the protein CASSLAPSASFLEQYF.

This clone was detected once. This chain uses TRBV28 with TRBJ1-5, with TRBD1 matching over 9 bases. After removal of 5 bases from V and 3 bases from J, the junction contained 11 bases not matched to a gene. This CDR3 spans 17 amino acids. CDR1 is MDHEN, CDR2 SYDVKM, per germline. CDR3 coding DNA: TGTGCCAGCAGTCCACTATTAGGGACAGGGCCCAATCAGCCCCAGCATTTT. This codes for CASSPLLGTGPNQPQHF.

The chain employs TRBV27 and TRBJ2-7, with 7 bases matching TRBD1. Trimming took 3 bases from V and 3 from J; bases not matched to a gene: 5. Germline V CDR1 and CDR2: MNHEY, SMNVEV (reference sequence). CDR3 size: 14 residues. The CDR3 DNA is TGTGCCAGCAGTTTCGACAGGGAGATCTACGAGCAGTACTTC. This translates into CASSFDREIYEQYF.

The V gene is TRBV3-1 (or the pseudogene TRBV3-2), the J gene TRBJ2-1; no reliable D call. CDR3 length equals 11 residues. The germline V gene has CDR1 LGHDT and CDR2 YNNKEL (reference sequence). The V end was cut by 1 base, the J end by 8 bases, with 3 bases between. This CDR3 is CASSQADEQFF. Written as DNA, the CDR3 is TGTGCCAGCAGCCAAGCCGATGAGCAGTTCTTC.

This chain links TRBV6-4 with TRBJ2-5, with 7 nucleotides matching TRBD1. The CDR3 runs to 16 residues. The ends lost 6 bases at V and 3 bases at J; junction bases unmatched: 13. Germline loops: CDR1 MRHNA, CDR2 SNTAGT. The DNA for the CDR3 is TGTGCCAGCAGGAACCCTCCAGACAGGGTAGAAGAGACCCAGTACTTC. Translating gives CASRNPPDRVEETQYF.

This sequence joins TRBV4-1 and TRBJ2-1; 8 bases are shared with TRBD2. Unmatched junction bases numbered 8, after V lost 4 bases and J lost 12 bases. The CDR3 runs to 13 residues. The germline V gene has CDR1 MGHRA and CDR2 YSYEKL. CDR3 sequence reads: CASSPPAGGGQFF. As DNA, the CDR3 is TGCGCCAGCAGCCCCCCTGCGGGGGGTGGGCAGTTCTTC.

The table lists this clone with a count of one. The rearrangement uses TRBV28 and TRBJ1-6; D is possibly TRBD1 (5 bases). Germline V lookup: CDR1 MDHEN, CDR2 SYDVKM. V dropped 5 bases and J dropped 15 bases, with 11 bases sitting between them. The CDR3 totals 11 residues. The CDR3: CASSTQGLLHF. CDR3 coding DNA: TGTGCCAGCAGTACCCAGGGTCTCCTCCACTTT.

This clone has only a few counts. The chain employs TRBV6-6 and TRBJ2-7; 7 positions agree with TRBD2. The CDR3 sequence is 12 residues long. From germline, CDR1 is MNHNY and CDR2 SVGAGI (reference sequence). V lost 5 bases, J lost 6 bases, and 4 bases stayed unmatched. In nucleotides, the CDR3 is TGTGCCAGCAGTCCGCGGGGGTTCGAGCAGTACTTC. Translated, it gives CASSPRGFEQYF.

This clone has only one observation. In DNA form, the CDR3 reads TGTGCCAGCAGCCCGATCGGACTAGCGGAGACCCAGTACTTC. Translated, it gives CASSPIGLAETQYF. The chain employs TRBV7-9 and TRBJ2-5, with 9 bases lining up with TRBD2. CDR3 length: 14 amino acids. Germline V lookup: CDR1 SEHNR, CDR2 FQNEAQ (reference sequence). Unmatched junction bases numbered 6, after V lost 5 bases and J lost 5 bases.

The gene calls are TRBV1 and TRBJ2-1; TRBD1 reflects the table's D call only, with no check against the DNA. TRBV1 is annotated as a pseudogene. This CDR3 has 14 amino acids. CDR3 protein: CTSSPETGYNEQFF. CDR3 nucleotides: TGCACCAGCAGCCCCGAGACAGGGTACAATGAGCAGTTCTTC.